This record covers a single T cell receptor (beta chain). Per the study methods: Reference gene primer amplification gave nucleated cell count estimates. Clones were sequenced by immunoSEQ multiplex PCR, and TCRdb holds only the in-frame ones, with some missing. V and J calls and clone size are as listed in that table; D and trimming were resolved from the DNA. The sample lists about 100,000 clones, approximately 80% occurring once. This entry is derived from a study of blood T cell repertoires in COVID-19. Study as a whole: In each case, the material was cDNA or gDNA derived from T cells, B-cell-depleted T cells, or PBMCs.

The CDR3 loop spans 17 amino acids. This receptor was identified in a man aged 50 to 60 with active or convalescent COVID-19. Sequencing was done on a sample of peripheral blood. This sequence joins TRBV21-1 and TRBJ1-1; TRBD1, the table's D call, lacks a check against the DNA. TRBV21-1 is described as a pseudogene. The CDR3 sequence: CASSKSNGTKMNTEAFF. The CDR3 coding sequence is TGTGCCAGCAGCAAATCGAACGGGACAAAAATGAACACTGAAGCTTTCTTT.